This is a list of T cell receptor beta chains from one sample in a study of cytomegalovirus exposure and HLA in healthy donors. Sequencing was performed with immunoSEQ multiplex PCR; in TCRdb, only in-frame clones are kept and a portion is missing. The sample lists around 130,000 clones; about three quarters were seen once. Sequencing was carried out using PBMCs. The source of these receptors is a woman in her late teens or twenties in good health and CMV-seronegative. Each CDR3 is given with its conserved first and last residue. Fields, in order: D gene, J gene, V gene, clone size, CDR3 protein, CDR3 DNA. D genes are given only for firm matches. Clone size is not always given. Where it is, it says once, few, many or a class for expanded clones.

>TRBD2|TRBJ2-2|TRBV11-3|NA
CASSLAGGSRELFF
TGTGCCAGCAGCTTAGCGGGAGGGTCCCGGGAGCTGTTTTTT
>NA|TRBJ2-7|TRBV4-1|NA
CASSQGVGRATYEQYF
TGCGCCAGCAGCCAGGGCGTAGGCAGGGCGACCTACGAGCAGTACTTC
>TRBD1|TRBJ1-1|TRBV12-5|few
CASGLPTTGGARAFF
TGTGCTAGTGGTTTGCCCACAACAGGGGGTGCGAGAGCTTTCTTT
>NA|TRBJ1-2|TRBV30|NA
CAWRERGGYGYTF
TGTGCCTGGAGGGAGCGGGGTGGCTATGGCTACACCTTC
>NA|TRBJ2-5|TRBV5-8|NA
CASSFPPRETQYF
TGTGCCAGCAGCTTCCCCCCGAGGGAGACCCAGTACTTC
>TRBD1|TRBJ2-2|TRBV4-1|NA
CASSYTGGTGELFF
TGCGCCAGCAGCTACACAGGGGGCACCGGGGAGCTGTTTTTT
>TRBD1|TRBJ2-1|TRBV29-1|NA
CSVETGAEQFF
TGCAGCGTGGAAACAGGGGCTGAGCAGTTCTTC
>NA|TRBJ2-7|TRBV27|few
CASSPLRGGYEQYF
TGTGCCAGCAGTCCATTAAGAGGGGGCTACGAGCAGTACTTC
>TRBD1|TRBJ1-2|TRBV19|NA
CATLRQGRFYGYTF
TGTGCCACCCTACGACAGGGGCGGTTCTATGGCTACACCTTC
>NA|TRBJ2-5|TRBV12-5|NA
CASGFQNLPLAGQTPWAQYF
TGTGCTAGTGGTTTCCAGAACCTTCCTTTAGCGGGACAGACCCCATGGGCCCAGTACTTC
>NA|TRBJ2-7|TRBV11-2|NA
CASSLGGGFYEQYF
TGTGCCAGCAGCTTAGGGGGAGGTTTCTACGAGCAGTACTTC
>NA|TRBJ1-5|TRBV19|NA
CASSIRGDSNQPQHF
TGTGCCAGTAGTATCCGGGGAGATAGCAATCAGCCCCAGCATTTT
>TRBD2|TRBJ2-1|TRBV7-9|NA
CASNVAGGNEQFF
TGTGCCAGCAACGTAGCGGGAGGGAATGAGCAGTTCTTC
>NA|TRBJ2-5|TRBV29-1|NA
CSVSRTQETQYF
TGCAGCGTTTCCCGGACTCAAGAGACCCAGTACTTC
>NA|TRBJ2-1|TRBV6-5|NA
CASSRTTNEQFF
TGTGCCAGCAGTCGGACTACCAATGAGCAGTTCTTC
>TRBD1|TRBJ1-1|TRBV29-1|once
CSVRGLNTEAFF
TGCAGCGTCAGGGGGCTCAATACTGAAGCTTTCTTT
>TRBD1|TRBJ2-7|TRBV29-1|NA
CSVEVDRDDEQYF
TGCAGCGTTGAAGTGGACAGGGACGACGAGCAGTACTTC
>TRBD1|TRBJ1-2|TRBV6-5|NA
CASSRTGDGYTF
TGTGCCAGCAGCCGGACAGGGGATGGCTACACCTTC
>NA|TRBJ1-1|TRBV7-2|NA
CASSLERNTEAFF
TGTGCCAGCAGCTTAGAGAGGAACACTGAAGCTTTCTTT
>TRBD2|TRBJ2-7|TRBV19|NA
CASSIGLAGPYEQYF
TGTGCCAGTAGTATAGGACTAGCAGGACCCTACGAGCAGTACTTC
>NA|TRBJ1-4|TRBV5-1|once
CASSLAGSGEKLFF
TGCGCCAGCAGCTTGGCAGGGTCTGGGGAAAAACTGTTTTTT
>NA|TRBJ1-2|TRBV7-8|few
CASSLGQLESYGYTF
TGTGCCAGCAGCTTAGGCCAACTAGAATCCTATGGCTACACCTTC
>NA|TRBJ2-7|TRBV25-1|few
CASSEGRYEQYF
TGTGCCAGCAGTGAAGGGAGGTACGAGCAGTACTTC
>TRBD1|TRBJ1-2|TRBV29-1|NA
CSVGVSGQGPGTF
TGCAGCGTTGGGGTCAGCGGACAGGGACCGGGGACCTTC
>NA|TRBJ1-2|TRBV6-1|NA
CASRAEEGSGGYTF
TGTGCCAGCAGGGCTGAGGAGGGATCAGGCGGCTACACCTTC
>NA|TRBJ2-1|TRBV30|NA
CAWSDSGPYNEQFF
TGTGCCTGGAGCGACAGCGGGCCCTACAATGAGCAGTTCTTC
>TRBD1|TRBJ2-7|TRBV18|once
CASSEVRGTREQYF
TGTGCCAGCTCAGAGGTCAGGGGGACGCGCGAGCAGTACTTC
>TRBD2|TRBJ2-1|TRBV5-4|NA
CASSLDGRPYNEQFF
TGTGCCAGCAGCTTGGACGGGAGGCCTTACAATGAGCAGTTCTTC
>TRBD1|TRBJ1-3|TRBV7-9|NA
CASSPGQGEGNTIYF
TGTGCCAGCAGCCCCGGACAGGGGGAAGGAAACACCATATATTTT
>TRBD1|TRBJ2-7|TRBV9|once
CASSGGQGRAYEQYF
TGTGCCAGCAGCGGAGGACAGGGGCGCGCCTACGAGCAGTACTTC
>NA|TRBJ1-6|TRBV30|NA
CAWRPPRDVYNSPLHF
TGTGCCTGGAGACCTCCGCGGGACGTCTATAATTCACCCCTCCACTTT
>TRBD2|TRBJ2-5|TRBV18|NA
CASSPSLAGIQETQYF
TGTGCCAGCTCACCAAGCCTAGCGGGGATCCAAGAGACCCAGTACTTC
>NA|TRBJ1-1|TRBV30|NA
CGGTLRMNTEAFF
TGCGGCGGAACTCTTCGAATGAACACTGAAGCTTTCTTT
>NA|TRBJ2-7|TRBV6-1|NA
CASSEIVTETYEQYF
TGTGCCAGCAGTGAGATAGTGACAGAAACCTACGAGCAGTACTTC
>NA|TRBJ1-1|TRBV13|once
CASSLGGYYDTEAFF
TGTGCCAGCAGCTTAGGAGGCTACTATGACACTGAAGCTTTCTTT
>NA|TRBJ2-6|TRBV7-9|NA
CASSPQGGFSGANVLTF
TGTGCCAGCAGCCCCCAGGGAGGCTTCTCTGGGGCCAACGTCCTGACTTTC
>NA|TRBJ1-5|TRBV5-4|few
CASSLGSGMPQHF
TGTGCCAGCAGCTTAGGGTCAGGGATGCCCCAGCATTTT